One sample yielded the 19 T cell receptor beta chains listed below, sequenced in a study of OX40 agonist ivuxolimab in advanced cancers. TCRdb keeps only in-frame clones here, not all; method: immunoSEQ multiplex PCR. In the table there are about 120,000 clones, around 87% of which are singletons. The sample in question was CD4+ or CD8+ T cells sorted from blood, obtained in a trial of the OX40 agonist ivuxolimab. The receptors derive from an adult with an advanced solid tumor such as melanoma, head and neck, liver or kidney cancer.

The chain links TRBV28 to TRBJ2-5, with D maybe TRBD2 (5 bases). TRBJ2-7 matches the DNA end more closely, so the J call is doubtful. This CDR3 is built from 15 residues. Per germline, CDR1 MDHEN and CDR2 SYDVKM. In DNA form, the CDR3 reads TGTGCCAGCAGTTTAGACCCGGCGGGCCCCTACGAGCAGTACTTC. Its protein is CASSLDPAGPYEQYF.

The chain combines TRBV6-1 with TRBJ2-2; 10 nucleotides match TRBD2. Germline lookup yields CDR1 MNHNS and CDR2 SASEGT. V trimming: 6 bases; J trimming: 5 bases; junction bases outside the gene matches: 6. There are 15 residues in the CDR3. The CDR3 coding sequence is TGTGCCAGCAGGGCCCCGGGACTAGCGACCGGGGAGCTGTTTTTT. Encoded protein: CASRAPGLATGELFF.

A few counts support this clone. V and J are TRBV19 and TRBJ2-3; TRBD2 matches 10 bases. Germline V CDR1 and CDR2: LNHDA, SQIVND (reference sequence). CDR3 length equals 17 residues. The ends lost 7 bases at V and 1 base at J; junction bases unmatched: 11. The CDR3 is CASTPSLAGARTDTQYF. The DNA for the CDR3 is TGTGCCAGTACTCCTTCCCTAGCGGGGGCCCGCACAGATACGCAGTATTTT.

The genes are TRBV28 and TRBJ1-6, with D possibly being TRBD1 (6 bases). Per the germline V gene, CDR1 is MDHEN and CDR2 is SYDVKM. V shed 7 bases and J shed 7 bases, with 14 bases lying between them. CDR3 length equals 14 residues. CDR3 loop: CASTSGHINSPLHF. DNA of the CDR3: TGTGCCAGCACCTCGGGACACATAAATTCACCCCTCCACTTT.

This rearrangement joins TRBV28 to TRBJ2-7; 10 nucleotides align to TRBD1. Germline lookup yields CDR1 MDHEN and CDR2 SYDVKM. The V and J ends lost 3 bases and 12 bases, in that order; junction bases with no gene match: 11. This CDR3 spans 14 amino acids. CDR3 amino acids: CASSFLLGQGISYF. As DNA, the CDR3 is TGTGCCAGCAGTTTTCTTCTGGGACAGGGGATTTCGTACTTC.

The chain has TRBV7-7 and TRBJ2-2; 7 bases align to TRBD2. There are 14 residues in the CDR3. From germline, CDR1 is SSHAT and CDR2 FNYEAQ (reference sequence). The CDR3 DNA reads TGTGCTAGCGGGCCCGGGGCGATATACGGGGAGCTGTTTTTT. Translation: CASGPGAIYGELFF.

This clone was counted between two and nine times. V and J are TRBV28 and TRBJ2-7, with D possibly TRBD2 on 7 matching bases. The CDR3 is made up of 11 amino acids. Looked up from germline, CDR1 is MDHEN and CDR2 is SYDVKM. Trimming removed 10 bases at V and 5 bases at J, with 12 bases between. Here the CDR3 reads CATTGGHEQYF. The CDR3, as DNA: TGTGCCACCACCGGGGGGCACGAGCAGTACTTC.

This chain joins TRBV9 and TRBJ2-2, with D maybe TRBD1 (6 bases). Germline CDR1 SGDLS, CDR2 YYNGEE. Trimming took 2 bases from V and 1 from J, leaving 12 bases between them. The CDR3 is 16 amino acids. CDR3 amino acids: CASSVSQDRNTGELFF. Written as DNA, the CDR3 is TGTGCCAGCAGCGTGTCTCAGGACAGGAACACCGGGGAGCTGTTTTTT.

The genes are TRBV28 and TRBJ1-4; TRBD1 is a possible D gene (5 bases). Germline V gene data show CDR1 as MDHEN and CDR2 as SYDVKM. The CDR3 extends over 16 amino acids. Trimming took off 4 bases at V and 8 bases at J, with 20 bases between the two ends. CDR3 bases: TGTGCCAGCAGTTCCCTTAGGGGCGGGAGGCGGGAAAAACTGTTTTTT. Protein sequence: CASSSLRGGRREKLFF.

The rearrangement uses TRBV11-2 and TRBJ2-1; D unresolved. Germline lookup yields CDR1 SGHAT and CDR2 FQNNGV. The CDR3 sequence is 15 residues long. V shed 1 base and J shed 4 bases, with 11 bases lying between them. Written as DNA, the CDR3 is TGTGCCAGCAGCTTAGGCGTAAATTCGTACAATGAGCAGTTCTTC. It yields the protein CASSLGVNSYNEQFF.

This clone was seen only once. This chain uses TRBV7-9 with TRBJ2-5; no clear D. The CDR3 sequence is 11 residues long. Trimming took off 11 bases at V and 2 bases at J, with 9 bases between the two ends. Per germline, CDR1 SEHNR and CDR2 FQNEAQ (reference sequence). This CDR3 is CAFQAQETQYF. DNA for the CDR3: TGTGCCTTCCAGGCACAAGAGACCCAGTACTTC.

The chain links TRBV6-5 to TRBJ1-6; TRBD1 matches 7 bases. The CDR3 spans 15 residues. Germline CDR1 is MNHEY and CDR2 is SVGAGI. V lost 6 bases, J lost 6 bases, and 8 bases stayed unmatched. DNA of the CDR3: TGTGCCAGCAGACGACCGGGACAGCCTAATTCACCCCTCCACTTT. Its protein product is CASRRPGQPNSPLHF.

This clone has a single count. The chain recombines TRBV7-2 with TRBJ1-3; D is unclear. Deletions cut 2 bases from V and 0 bases from J, with 8 bases between. This CDR3 is built from 15 residues. Germline V gene data show CDR1 as SGHTA and CDR2 as FQGNSA. The chain's CDR3 is CASSLQMSSGNTIYF. CDR3 bases: TGTGCCAGCAGCTTACAGATGAGCTCTGGAAACACCATATATTTT. The full variable domain, rest sourced from reference TRBV7-2 and TRBJ1-3, is GAGVSQSPSNKVTEKGKDVELRCDPISGHTALYWYRQSLGQGLEFLIYFQGNSAPDKSGLPSDRFSAERTGGSVSTLTIQRTQQEDSAVYLCASSLQMSSGNTIYFGEGSWLTVV.

J is TRBJ1-2 and V is TRBV7-2; 7 bases align to TRBD1. CDR1 is SGHTA and CDR2 is FQGNSA in the germline V gene. J lost 14 bases, V lost 3 bases, and 6 bases had no gene match. CDR3 length: 11 amino acids. DNA of the CDR3: TGTGCCAGCAGCTTTCACAGGGGCCCGACCTTC. This gives the protein CASSFHRGPTF.

This chain joins TRBV19 and TRBJ2-3, with no clear D. Trimming removed 5 bases from V and 0 bases from J, with 3 bases in between. This CDR3 is built from 12 residues. Germline-derived CDR1 and CDR2 are LNHDA and SQIVND (reference sequence). DNA of the CDR3: TGTGCCAGTAGTGTAAGCACAGATACGCAGTATTTT. Translated, it gives CASSVSTDTQYF.

The CDR3 bases are TGTGCCAGCAGAGAGACAGCTAACTATGGCTACACCTTC. Residues: CASRETANYGYTF. This chain uses TRBV6-5 with TRBJ1-2; D possibly corresponds to TRBD1 (5 bases). Deletions cut 6 bases from V and 0 bases from J, with 8 bases between. The CDR3 is made up of 13 amino acids. Germline loops: CDR1 MNHEY, CDR2 SVGAGI.

The chain combines TRBV20-1 with TRBJ1-2; D might be TRBD1 (5 bases). CDR1 is DFQATT and CDR2 is SNEGSKA in the germline V gene (reference sequence). V was clipped by 4 bases and J by 8 bases, with 11 bases between them. This CDR3 is 11 amino acids long. The CDR3 loop reads CSATGTGGYTF. Written as DNA, the CDR3 is TGCAGTGCTACCGGGACCGGCGGCTACACCTTC.

The chain has TRBV7-2 and TRBJ2-4; D gene ambiguous. This CDR3 contains 12 residues. Germline loops: CDR1 SGHTA, CDR2 FQGNSA. Between the trimmed V and J ends, which lost 10 bases and 7 bases, there was a span of 14 bases. The chain's CDR3 is CATTAGSNIQYF. In DNA form, the CDR3 reads TGTGCCACTACGGCAGGAAGCAACATTCAGTACTTC.

The V and J genes are TRBV28 and TRBJ1-1; D gene unclear. V shed 2 bases and J shed 2 bases, with 9 bases lying between them. Germline V gene data show CDR1 as MDHEN and CDR2 as SYDVKM. CDR3 size: 14 residues. In nucleotides, the CDR3 is TGTGCCAGCAGTTTAAGGCAGATCAACACTGAAGCTTTCTTT. It specifies CASSLRQINTEAFF.